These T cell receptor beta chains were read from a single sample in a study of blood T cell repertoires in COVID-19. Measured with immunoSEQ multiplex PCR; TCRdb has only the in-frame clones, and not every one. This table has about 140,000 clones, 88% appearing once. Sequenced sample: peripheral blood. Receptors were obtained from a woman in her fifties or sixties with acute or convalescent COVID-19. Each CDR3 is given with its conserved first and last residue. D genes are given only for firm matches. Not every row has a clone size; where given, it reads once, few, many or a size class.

CASSRKYGQGAFPTEAFF TGTGCCAGCAGTCGAAAATACGGACAGGGGGCTTTCCCCACTGAAGCTTTCTTT TRBV7-2 . TRBD1 TRBJ1-1
CASSPHYWTSGGNEQFF TGTGCCAGTAGTCCCCACTACTGGACTAGCGGGGGGAATGAGCAGTTCTTC TRBV19 . TRBD2 TRBJ2-1
CASSRGGEQFF TGTGCCAGCTCACGGGGAGGGGAGCAGTTCTTC TRBV18 . TRBD2 TRBJ2-1
CASSESGGGSNEQFF TGTGCCAGCAGTGAAAGCGGGGGTGGGAGCAATGAGCAGTTCTTC TRBV2 . TRBD2 TRBJ2-1
CASSYSGALPYNEQFF TGTGCCAGCAGTTACTCGGGCGCCCTACCCTACAATGAGCAGTTCTTC TRBV6-2/TRBV6-3 . . TRBJ2-1
CASSQVAGAAGNTIYF TGTGCCAGCAGCCAAGTCGCGGGGGCCGCTGGAAACACCATATATTTT TRBV14 few . TRBJ1-3
CASSYSGGQGTGELFF TGTGCCAGCAGTTACTCGGGGGGGCAGGGCACCGGGGAGCTGTTTTTT TRBV6-5 . . TRBJ2-2
CASSLASGVGRAYNEQFF TGCGCCAGCAGCTTGGCCTCGGGGGTGGGAAGGGCCTACAATGAGCAGTTCTTC TRBV5-1 . . TRBJ2-1
CASRSGGWNYGYTF TGTGCCAGCAGGTCAGGGGGCTGGAACTATGGCTACACCTTC TRBV7-2 . TRBD1 TRBJ1-2
CASSQDLQGTWAGNTIYF TGCGCCAGCAGCCAAGATCTTCAGGGGACATGGGCTGGAAACACCATATATTTT TRBV4-3 . . TRBJ1-3
CASSTRTGALLRLFF TGTGCCAGCAGTACTCGGACAGGGGCGTTACTTCGGCTGTTTTTT TRBV6-6 . TRBD1 TRBJ1-4